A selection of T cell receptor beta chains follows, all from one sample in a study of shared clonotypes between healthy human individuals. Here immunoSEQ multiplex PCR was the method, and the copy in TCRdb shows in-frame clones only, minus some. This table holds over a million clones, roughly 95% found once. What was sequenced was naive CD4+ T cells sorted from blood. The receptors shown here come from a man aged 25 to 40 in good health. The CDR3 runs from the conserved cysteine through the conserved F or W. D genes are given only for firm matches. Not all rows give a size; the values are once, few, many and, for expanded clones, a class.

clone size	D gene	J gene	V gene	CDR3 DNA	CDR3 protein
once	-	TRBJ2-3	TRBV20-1	TGCAGTGCTCCAGCGGAAGTTGCGCAGTATTTT	CSAPAEVAQYF
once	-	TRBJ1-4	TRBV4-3	TGCGCCAGCAGCCAATTGGGTGCAACTAATGAAAAACTGTTTTTT	CASSQLGATNEKLFF
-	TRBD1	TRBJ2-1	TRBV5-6	TGTGCCAGCAGCTTGCCAGGGGGAAATTACAATGAGCAGTTCTTC	CASSLPGGNYNEQFF
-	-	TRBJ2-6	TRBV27	TGTGCCAGCAGTCCAAGGGTTGCGGGGGCCAACGTCCTGACTTTC	CASSPRVAGANVLTF
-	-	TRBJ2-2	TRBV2	TGTGCCAGCAGTGATAGCGCCGGGGAGCTGTTTTTT	CASSDSAGELFF
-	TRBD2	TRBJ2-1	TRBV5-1	TGCGCCAGCAGTCTCGGACTAGCGGGAAGTAGTGAGCAGTTCTTC	CASSLGLAGSSEQFF
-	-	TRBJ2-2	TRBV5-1	TGCGCCAGCAGCTTTGCAGGGCCGGACACCGGGGAGCTGTTTTTT	CASSFAGPDTGELFF
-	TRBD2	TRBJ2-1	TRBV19	TGTGCCAGTAGTGGTACTAGCGGGAGGTCCTACAATGAGCAGTTCTTC	CASSGTSGRSYNEQFF
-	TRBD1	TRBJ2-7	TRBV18	TGTGCCAGCTCACCCTCGACAGGGGACGAGGCCTACGAGCAGTACTTC	CASSPSTGDEAYEQYF
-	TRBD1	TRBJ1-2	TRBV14	TGTGCCAGCAGCCGACAGGGGCCCTATGGCTACACCTTC	CASSRQGPYGYTF
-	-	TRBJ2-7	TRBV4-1	TGCGCCAGCAGCCCGATAGGACTTCGGTACGAGCAGTACTTC	CASSPIGLRYEQYF
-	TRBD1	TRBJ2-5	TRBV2	TGTGCCAGCAGTGAACCGCTTCGAGGGGGCCGTCAGACCCAGTACTTC	CASSEPLRGGRQTQYF
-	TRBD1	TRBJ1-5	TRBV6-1	TGTGCCAGCAGTGAAGCCGGGACAGGGGTATTTGCCCAGCATTTT	CASSEAGTGVFAQHF
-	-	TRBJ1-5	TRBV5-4	TGTGCCAGCAGCTTGGAGGGCAGGGATCAGCCCCAGCATTTT	CASSLEGRDQPQHF
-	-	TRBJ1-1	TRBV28	TGTGCCAGTGGGAGGGTCGGTGCTTTCTTT	CASGRVGAFF
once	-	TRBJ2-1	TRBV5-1	TGCGCCAGCAGTGTATTCCCAGGAGATGAGCAGTTCTTC	CASSVFPGDEQFF
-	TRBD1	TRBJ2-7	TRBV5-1	TGCGCCAGCACCTCTGTGGGACAGGGAACCTACGAGCAGTACTTC	CASTSVGQGTYEQYF
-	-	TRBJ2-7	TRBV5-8	TGTGCCAGCACCCCTAACCGGGACAAATCCTACGAGCAGTACTTC	CASTPNRDKSYEQYF
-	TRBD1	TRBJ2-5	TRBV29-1	TGCAGCGTTGGAGTTTTCGGGACAGGGCCCAGAGAGACCCAGTACTTC	CSVGVFGTGPRETQYF
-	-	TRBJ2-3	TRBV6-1	TGTGCCAGCAGTGACGCGTGGGGGACCACAGATACGCAGTATTTT	CASSDAWGTTDTQYF
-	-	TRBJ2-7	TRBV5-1	TGCGCCAGCAGCTCGCGGGACGGTAGACTCCTACCCGGGCTCGAGCAGTACTTC	CASSSRDGRLLPGLEQYF
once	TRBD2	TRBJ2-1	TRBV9	TGTGCCAGCAGTCTAGCGGGAGAACACAATGAGCAGTTCTTC	CASSLAGEHNEQFF
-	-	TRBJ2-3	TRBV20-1	TGCAGTGCGCCACAAGCAGATACGCAGTATTTT	CSAPQADTQYF
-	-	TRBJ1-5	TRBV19	TGTGCCAGTAGTATTGATAGTGGTGTTCAGCCCCAGCATTTT	CASSIDSGVQPQHF
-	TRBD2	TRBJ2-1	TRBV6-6	TGTGCCAGCAGGAGAAGGACTAGTTACAATGAGCAGTTCTTC	CASRRRTSYNEQFF
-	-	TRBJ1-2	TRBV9	TGTGCCAGCAGCGTAGCAGTGGGGTTGAGCTATGGCTACACCTTC	CASSVAVGLSYGYTF
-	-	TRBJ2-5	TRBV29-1	TGCAGCGTTGAAGTACAGGCGCAAGAGACCCAGTACTTC	CSVEVQAQETQYF
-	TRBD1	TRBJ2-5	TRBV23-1	TGCGCCAGCAGTCAATCCTTCACAGGGACAGGGCCTTCTCAAGAGACCCAGTACTTC	CASSQSFTGTGPSQETQYF
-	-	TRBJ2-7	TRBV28	TGTGCCAGCAGTATTGACCAGGCCTACGAGCAGTACTTC	CASSIDQAYEQYF
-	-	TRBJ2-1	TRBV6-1	TGTGCCAGCGGGGGATGGGATGAGCAGTTCTTC	CASGGWDEQFF
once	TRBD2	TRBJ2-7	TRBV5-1	TGCGCCAGCAGCTTTAACGTCTTGGGACTAGCGGGAGGCTACGAGCAGTACTTC	CASSFNVLGLAGGYEQYF
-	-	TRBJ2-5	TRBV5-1	TGCGCCAGCCGGGATGAGTGGGGGGAGACCCAGTACTTC	CASRDEWGETQYF
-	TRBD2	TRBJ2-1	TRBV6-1	TGTGCCAGCAGTGCCAAAAGCGGGAGAGGGGGGAATGAGCAGTTCTTC	CASSAKSGRGGNEQFF
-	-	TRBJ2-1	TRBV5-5	TGTGCCAGCAGCTTGGCTACGACCAGGGGATCGACAGATGAGCAGTTCTTC	CASSLATTRGSTDEQFF
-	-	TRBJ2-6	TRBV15	TGTGCCACCAGCGGCCACAAACCGGGACTTTCCTCCTCAGGGGCCAACGTCCTGACTTTC	CATSGHKPGLSSSGANVLTF
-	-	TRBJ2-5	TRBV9	TGTGCCAGCAACGGCGGCCACCAAGAGACCCAGTACTTC	CASNGGHQETQYF
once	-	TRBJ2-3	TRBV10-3	TGTGCCATCAGTGTAGGGCAGGGTTCGACAGATACGCAGTATTTT	CAISVGQGSTDTQYF
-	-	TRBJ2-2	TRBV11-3	TGTGCCAGCAGCTTGGTAGTTGGACACGGCGGGGAGCTGTTTTTT	CASSLVVGHGGELFF
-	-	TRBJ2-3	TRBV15	TGTGCCACCAGCTACCAGGCAGGTACCTACACAGATACGCAGTATTTT	CATSYQAGTYTDTQYF
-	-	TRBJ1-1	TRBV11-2	TGTGCCAGCAGCTCGTCCCCTCTTCGGGTTTACACTGAAGCTTTCTTT	CASSSSPLRVYTEAFF
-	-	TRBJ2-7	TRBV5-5	TGTGCCAGCAGCCCGTCGGGAACCTACGAGCAGTACTTC	CASSPSGTYEQYF
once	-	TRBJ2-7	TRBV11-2	TGTGCCAGCAGCTTAGGAACTAGGAGCTCCTACGAGCAGTACTTC	CASSLGTRSSYEQYF
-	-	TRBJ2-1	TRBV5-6	TGTGCCAGCAGCTTAAACAATGAGCAGTTCTTC	CASSLNNEQFF
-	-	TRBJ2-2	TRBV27	TGTGCCAGCAGTTTATCGGCGGGGAACACCGGGGAGCTGTTTTTT	CASSLSAGNTGELFF
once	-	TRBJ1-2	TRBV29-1	TGCAGCGTTGAAGGGGGCGCTTTCTATGGCTACACCTTC	CSVEGGAFYGYTF